Listed here is a single T cell receptor (beta chain). The data stem from a study of blood T cells in healthy people across ages. Study as a whole: Capture by template switching was about one barcoded beta molecule per two T cells.

Sample-barcoded 5' priming and a J-beta primer mix drove a second PCR of roughly 6 to 12 cycles. TCRdb fed the 5' RACE reads into MiXCR, producing one record per CDR3 protein. The sample holds more than 1 million distinct CDR3 sequences, more than 40% seen once. CDR3 length: 12 amino acids. Germline-derived CDR1 and CDR2 are SGHTA and FQGNSA. The germline V and J ends were trimmed by 0 bases and 9 bases, with 6 bases remaining between them. V gene TRBV7-2 combines with J gene TRBJ2-1; D uncertain. The sample taken for sequencing was blood. This TCR was recovered from an older woman in good health. The CDR3 nucleotides read TGTGCCAGCAGCTTAGCGGCGGTTGAGCAGTTCTTC. This gives the protein CASSLAAVEQFF.